One and the same sample provided the 5 T cell receptor beta chains below, sequenced in a study of T-cell reconstitution after alpha-beta-depleted transplantation in children. As it was prepared, the TCRbeta library received unique molecular identifiers. TCRdb analysed the PCR reads with MiXCR anew, one entry per CDR3 protein. The sample shows 600,000 to 700,000 distinct CDR3 sequences, roughly 15% of them seen only once. The specimen was PBMCs from the stem cell graft donor, collected from the stem cell graft. Source of these receptors: a human donor who donated a stem cell graft to a child with acute myeloid leukemia.

This clonotype was seen at least ten times. This chain connects TRBV9 to TRBJ2-3; TRBD1 aligns across 12 bases. The CDR3 contains 17 residues. V shed 6 bases, J shed 3 bases, and the junction held 11 bases outside the gene matches. The germline V gene has CDR1 SGDLS and CDR2 YYNGEE. The CDR3 loop reads CASNPGTGGAGTDTQYF. The CDR3, as DNA: TGTGCCAGCAACCCCGGGACAGGGGGCGCTGGGACAGATACGCAGTATTTT.

With regard to this clonotype: A clone one base away is much larger, so this may be a read error. Lacking the conserved final phenylalanine or tryptophan, this CDR3 likely reflects a read error. The genes are TRBV6-1 and TRBJ2-7; D gene uncertain. Trimming removed 6 bases at V and 2 bases at J, with 11 bases between. Germline CDR1 MNHNS, CDR2 SASEGT. CDR3 size: 13 residues. The CDR3 reads CASSLSATYEQYA. CDR3 DNA: TGTGCCAGCAGCCTCTCGGCGACCTACGAGCAGTACGCC.

This chain uses TRBV7-9 with TRBJ2-7; 8 bases are shared with TRBD1. From germline, CDR1 is SEHNR and CDR2 FQNEAQ (reference sequence). This CDR3 is built from 13 residues. The trim removed 3 bases at V and 4 bases at J, leaving 2 bases unmatched. The CDR3 sequence: CASSLYRGYEQYV. The CDR3 DNA is TGTGCCAGCAGCTTGTACAGGGGGTACGAGCAGTACGTC.

This chain links TRBV12-3 or TRBV12-4 with TRBJ2-1, with TRBD1 as a possible D gene (5 bases). The ends were cut back, 6 bases at V and 7 bases at J, with 13 bases in the middle. This CDR3 contains 13 residues. The CDR3 DNA is TGTGCCAGCAGCGATGACAGCCCAAATGAGCAGTTCTTC. It translates to CASSDDSPNEQFF.

This clonotype was observed a handful of times. The V gene is TRBV12-3 or TRBV12-4, the J gene TRBJ1-2; D uncertain. The CDR3 contains 13 residues. Trimming took off 5 bases at V and 1 base at J, with 8 bases between the two ends. The CDR3 spells CASSLTLNYGYTF. The CDR3 DNA reads as TGTGCCAGCAGTCTTACACTTAACTATGGCTACACCTTC.